A single sample gave rise to the 13 T cell receptor beta chains below, sequenced in a study of shared clonotypes between healthy human individuals. Profiling relied on immunoSEQ multiplex PCR, and the TCRdb table lists in-frame clones only, not all of them. The sample contains about 1.1 million clones, roughly 77% of which appear only once. Material for sequencing was memory CD4+ T cells from PBMCs. As to subset: CD45RA-negative fraction. Source of these receptors: a man between 18 and 29 years old in good health. Some clones in this sample may be carry-over from other donors' samples.

The chain links TRBV28 to TRBJ2-7; 10 positions match TRBD2. Germline CDR1 MDHEN, CDR2 SYDVKM. This CDR3 region has 14 residues. Trimming took 2 bases from V and 7 from J; bases not matched to a gene: 5. For the CDR3, the DNA is TGTGCCAGCAGTTTACTAGCGGGAGCAGGGGAGCAGTACTTC. Its protein product is CASSLLAGAGEQYF.

Only one count was recorded for this clone. The rearrangement joins TRBV14 to TRBJ2-5; D gene uncertain. V lost 4 bases, J lost 5 bases, and 17 bases lay in between. Germline V gene data show CDR1 as SGHDN and CDR2 as FVKESK. The CDR3 spans 15 residues. Written as DNA, the CDR3 is TGTGCCAGCAGCCCCATAGGTGGCGGATGGGAGACCCAGTACTTC. The encoded protein is CASSPIGGGWETQYF.

In nucleotides, the CDR3 is TGCGCCAGCAGCTTGACAGGGCTCACTGAAGCTTTCTTT. The encoded protein is CASSLTGLTEAFF. This chain connects TRBV5-1 to TRBJ1-1; maybe TRBD1 (6 bases). Germline V lookup: CDR1 SGHRS, CDR2 YFSETQ. The CDR3 covers 13 residues. V was shortened by 1 base and J by 4 bases, with 8 bases between the two germline ends.

V and J are TRBV19 and TRBJ2-7; TRBD1 might be the D (5 bases). The V gene lost 5 bases and the J gene lost 9 bases, with 11 bases spanning the gap. Germline CDR1 is LNHDA and CDR2 is SQIVND (reference sequence). The CDR3 runs to 11 residues. The CDR3: CASSWQGGQYF. Here the CDR3 DNA reads TGTGCCAGTAGTTGGCAGGGCGGGCAGTACTTC.

The chain has TRBV18 and TRBJ1-1; 10 positions match TRBD1. The germline V gene encodes CDR1 KGHSH and CDR2 LQKENI. The CDR3 is 15 amino acids. The junction had 8 bases not matched to a gene; V was cut back by 6 bases and J by 4 bases. The CDR3 loop reads CASSRGQGSITEAFF. CDR3 DNA: TGTGCCAGCTCGAGGGGACAGGGGTCAATCACTGAAGCTTTCTTT.

In DNA, the CDR3 is TGTGCCAGCCCCCGCTCTGGAAACACCATATATTTT. Its protein is CASPRSGNTIYF. The genes are TRBV7-9 and TRBJ1-3; D ambiguous. Germline values: CDR1 SEHNR, CDR2 FQNEAQ (reference sequence). This CDR3 has 12 amino acids. V was cut by 8 bases and J by 0 bases, with 5 bases left in between.

The rearrangement links TRBV5-1 to TRBJ2-7; 7 bases are a match to TRBD1. V was clipped by 4 bases and J by 5 bases; unmatched bases: 6. There are 13 residues in the CDR3. Germline CDR1 reads SGHRS; CDR2 reads YFSETQ. Here the CDR3 DNA reads TGCGCCAGCAGCCTAGACAGGGTCCACGAGCAGTACTTC. Translation gives CASSLDRVHEQYF.

This sequence joins TRBV6-6 and TRBJ1-1; 8 bases are a match to TRBD1. This CDR3 is 15 amino acids long. V was pared by 2 bases and J by 9 bases, with 11 bases of the junction left unmatched. CDR1 is MNHNY and CDR2 is SVGAGI in the germline V gene (reference sequence). The CDR3 nucleotides are TGTGCCAGCAGTTACCCAGGACAGGGCGGGTCCCAAGCTTTCTTT. It encodes CASSYPGQGGSQAFF.

This clone was found a few times. The chain combines TRBV6-5 with TRBJ1-3; D is uncertain. The CDR3 contains 14 residues. Germline CDR1 and CDR2: MNHEY and SVGAGI. Trimming cost V 5 bases and J 2 bases, with 10 bases left between them. In DNA, the CDR3 is TGTGCCAGCAGTACTACGGGAGCTGGAAACACCATATATTTT. Protein: CASSTTGAGNTIYF.

This clone was observed at least ten times. This chain links TRBV5-1 with TRBJ1-4; D might be TRBD1 (5 bases). Germline values: CDR1 SGHRS, CDR2 YFSETQ. Trimming removed 4 bases from V and 3 bases from J, with 13 bases in between. The CDR3 has 15 residues. CDR3 protein: CASSPGRGANEKLFF. The CDR3 region has the DNA TGCGCCAGCAGCCCTGGGAGGGGTGCTAATGAAAAACTGTTTTTT.

The chain carries TRBV7-2 and TRBJ1-4; no clear D gene. CDR1 and CDR2 from the germline V gene are SGHTA and FQGNSA. CDR3 size: 13 residues. V was cut by 1 base and J by 8 bases, with 8 bases left in between. CDR3 coding DNA: TGTGCCAGCAGCTTAGTAGAGCGGGAAAAACTGTTTTTT. It encodes CASSLVEREKLFF.

The CDR3 region is CASSLRQPRWASSYQPQHF. In DNA form, the CDR3 reads TGTGCCAGCAGTTTACGGCAGCCGAGATGGGCTTCCAGTTATCAGCCCCAGCATTTT. V gene TRBV27 combines with J gene TRBJ1-5; D unresolved. Germline V lookup: CDR1 MNHEY, CDR2 SMNVEV (reference sequence). The CDR3 runs 19 residues. V was trimmed by 2 bases and J by 5 bases, leaving 25 bases between them.

This chain joins TRBV10-3 and TRBJ1-2; the D is unclear. Germline V gene data show CDR1 as ENHRY and CDR2 as SYGVKD. CDR3 size: 14 residues. The ends were cut back, 2 bases at V and 3 bases at J, with 10 bases in the middle. For the CDR3, the DNA is TGTGCCATCAGTGAGGGTGCAGAACACTATGGCTACACCTTC. Its protein product is CAISEGAEHYGYTF.